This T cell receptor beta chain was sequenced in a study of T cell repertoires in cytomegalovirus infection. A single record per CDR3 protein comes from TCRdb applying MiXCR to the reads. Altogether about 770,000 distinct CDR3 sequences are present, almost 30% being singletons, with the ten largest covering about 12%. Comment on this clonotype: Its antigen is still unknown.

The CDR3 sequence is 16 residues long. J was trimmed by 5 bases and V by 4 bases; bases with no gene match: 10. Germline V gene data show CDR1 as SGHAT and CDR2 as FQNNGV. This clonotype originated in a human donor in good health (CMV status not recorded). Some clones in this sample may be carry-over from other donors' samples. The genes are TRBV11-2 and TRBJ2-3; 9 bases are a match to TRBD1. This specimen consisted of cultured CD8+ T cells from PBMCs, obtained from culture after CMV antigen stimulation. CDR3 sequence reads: CASSSRRDREGDTQYF. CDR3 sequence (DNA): TGTGCCAGCAGCTCAAGGCGGGACAGGGAGGGAGATACGCAGTATTTT.